A single sample is the source of the 32 T cell receptor beta chains below, sequenced in a study of blood T cell repertoires in COVID-19. The repertoire was sequenced with immunoSEQ multiplex PCR; TCRdb's copy has only in-frame clones and lacks some. The profile shows approximately 260,000 clones, roughly four fifths of them singletons. The source material was peripheral blood. Receptors were obtained from a woman aged 55-69 years with active or convalescent COVID-19.

This chain links TRBV7-3 with TRBJ1-2; D is uncertain. The V gene lost 2 bases and the J gene lost 7 bases, with 17 bases spanning the gap. CDR3 size: 15 residues. The germline V gene encodes CDR1 SGHTA and CDR2 FQGTGA. The CDR3 region has the DNA TGTGCCAGCAGCTTAGGAGGCGACAACTCCGGTGGCTACACCTTC. This encodes CASSLGGDNSGGYTF.

This sequence joins TRBV5-1 and TRBJ2-3, with 13 nucleotides matching TRBD2. After removal of 0 bases from V and 6 bases from J, the junction contained 10 bases not matched to a gene. Germline CDR1 is SGHRS and CDR2 is YFSETQ. This CDR3 spans 18 amino acids. The CDR3 DNA reads TGCGCCAGCAGCTTGGTAAACGCCGGGACTAGCGGGGCTGATACGCAGTATTTT. Translating gives CASSLVNAGTSGADTQYF.

The V and J genes are TRBV6-2 or TRBV6-3 and TRBJ1-6; D is ambiguous. In germline, CDR1 is MNHEY, CDR2 SVGEGT. This CDR3 region has 14 residues. Trimming pared 2 bases from V and 7 bases from J, leaving 9 bases between. The CDR3: CASSYSRGNSPLHF. In nucleotides, the CDR3 is TGTGCCAGCAGTTACAGTCGGGGAAATTCACCCCTCCACTTT.

The gene calls are TRBV3-1 (or the pseudogene TRBV3-2) and TRBJ2-7; the match to TRBD2 covers 8 bases. CDR3 length: 15 amino acids. Germline CDR1 LGHDT, CDR2 YNNKEL (reference sequence). The V and J ends lost 4 bases and 4 bases, in that order; junction bases with no gene match: 9. The CDR3 protein is CASSPTRGGRYEQYF. DNA for the CDR3: TGTGCCAGCAGCCCCACCCGCGGGGGGAGGTACGAGCAGTACTTC.

V gene TRBV6-1 combines with J gene TRBJ2-3; a weak D match, TRBD2 (6 bases). Germline V gene sequence: CDR1 MNHNS, CDR2 SASEGT. CDR3 length: 14 amino acids. V gave up 0 bases and J gave up 5 bases, with 9 bases separating them. CDR3 coding DNA: TGTGCCAGCAGTGAAGCGTTGGGGGGAGATACGCAGTATTTT. Its translation: CASSEALGGDTQYF.

The chain has TRBV6-5 and TRBJ2-7; weak D call: TRBD2 (5 bases). V was clipped by 4 bases and J by 3 bases, with 7 bases between them. This CDR3 is built from 12 residues. Looked up from germline, CDR1 is MNHEY and CDR2 is SVGAGI. CDR3 residues: CASSSRDYEQYF. CDR3 bases: TGTGCCAGCAGTTCCCGGGACTACGAGCAGTACTTC.

This chain connects TRBV7-9 to TRBJ1-3; D unresolved. V lost 1 base to trimming and J lost 4 bases, with 5 bases between them. The CDR3 is 13 residues long. CDR1 is SEHNR, CDR2 FQNEAQ, per germline (reference sequence). CDR3 sequence reads: CASSLVTGNTIYF. CDR3 nucleotide sequence: TGTGCCAGCAGCTTAGTTACAGGAAACACCATATATTTT.

This clone was detected a few times. The chain couples TRBV7-3 to TRBJ2-2, with D unresolved. From germline, CDR1 is SGHTA and CDR2 FQGTGA. This CDR3 comprises 17 residues. V was trimmed by 4 bases and J by 1 base, leaving 16 bases between them. The CDR3 coding sequence is TGTGCCAGCAGCTACGTTGGGTCTCGAGGGAACACCGGGGAGCTGTTTTTT. It encodes CASSYVGSRGNTGELFF.

The V call is TRBV18, the J call TRBJ1-5; 7 bases match TRBD1. Trimming at V came to 3 bases and at J to 3 bases, leaving 5 bases not matched to a gene. This CDR3 region has 15 residues. Germline assignment: CDR1 KGHSH and CDR2 LQKENI. The CDR3 spells CASSPQGVNNQPQHF. CDR3 nucleotides: TGTGCCAGCTCACCGCAGGGGGTGAACAATCAGCCCCAGCATTTT.

The CDR3 here is CASSSPTGPYEQYF. In nucleotides, the CDR3 is TGTGCCAGCAGTTCCCCGACAGGGCCCTACGAGCAGTACTTC. The chain is built from TRBV6-2 or TRBV6-3 and TRBJ2-7, with 7 positions matching TRBD1. Germline V CDR1 and CDR2: MNHEY, SVGEGT. The trim removed 4 bases at V and 2 bases at J, leaving 5 bases unmatched. The CDR3 has 14 amino acids.

This chain links TRBV20-1 with TRBJ2-7, with D perhaps TRBD2 (6 bases). The CDR3 runs to 13 residues. With 3 bases removed from V and 5 bases from J, the gap between germline ends came to 14 bases. Germline CDR1 is DFQATT and CDR2 is SNEGSKA (reference sequence). The CDR3 DNA sequence: TGCAGTGCTAGTAAGGGGACTCCAGACGAGCAGTACTTC. Translation: CSASKGTPDEQYF.

This chain links TRBV6-1 with TRBJ1-2, with TRBD1 as a possible D gene (5 bases). Between the trimmed V and J ends, which lost 1 base and 2 bases, there was a span of 8 bases. Germline CDR1 is MNHNS and CDR2 is SASEGT. The CDR3 loop spans 14 amino acids. The CDR3 protein is CASSEGTNNYGYTF. CDR3 coding DNA: TGTGCCAGCAGTGAAGGGACAAACAACTATGGCTACACCTTC.

This chain uses TRBV10-1 with TRBJ2-3; perhaps TRBD2 as D (6 bases). The V gene lost 7 bases and the J gene lost 2 bases, with 13 bases spanning the gap. This CDR3 comprises 14 residues. Germline CDR1 WNHNN, CDR2 SYGVQD (reference sequence). CDR3 nucleotides: TGCGCCAGCAATTCCGGGAGCCCCACAGATACGCAGTATTTT. As protein: CASNSGSPTDTQYF.

Only a few counts were recorded for this clone. V is TRBV25-1 and J is TRBJ2-2, with D tentatively TRBD2 (7 bases). The V and J ends lost 8 bases and 4 bases respectively, with 20 bases between them. CDR3 length: 16 residues. The V gene's germline CDR1 is MGHDK and CDR2 SYGVNS. CDR3 nucleotides: TGTGCCAGCTCCCGGGGCGGGGGCAGCGGCACCGGGGAGCTGTTTTTT. The encoded protein is CASSRGGGSGTGELFF.

The chain has TRBV5-1 and TRBJ1-3; unclear D gene. The CDR3 has 11 amino acids. Trimming took off 5 bases at V and 4 bases at J, with 4 bases between the two ends. Looked up from germline, CDR1 is SGHRS and CDR2 is YFSETQ. DNA of the CDR3: TGCGCCAGCAGTGAGGGAAACACCATATATTTT. Its protein product is CASSEGNTIYF. Drawing the rest from reference TRBV5-1 and TRBJ1-3, the complete variable domain is KAGVTQTPRYLIKTRGQQVTLSCSPISGHRSVSWYQQTPGQGLQFLFEYFSETQRNKGNFPGRFSGRQFSNSRSEMNVSTLELGDSALYLCASSEGNTIYFGEGSWLTVV.

In its sample, this clone was seen once. The gene calls are TRBV18 and TRBJ1-2, with TRBD1 matching 9 bases. In germline, CDR1 is KGHSH, CDR2 LQKENI. The CDR3 is 15 residues long. The V segment lost 3 bases and the J segment 8 bases; nucleotides outside the gene matches: 10. CDR3 protein: CASSPERTGVEGYTF. The CDR3 DNA reads TGTGCCAGCTCACCTGAAAGGACAGGGGTTGAGGGCTACACCTTC.

CDR3 in DNA: TGCGCCAGCAGCTTAGGACAGGCCGGCACCGGGGAGCTGTTTTTT. Encoded protein: CASSLGQAGTGELFF. The rearrangement links TRBV5-1 to TRBJ2-2, with 7 bases that match TRBD1. J was trimmed by 4 bases and V by 2 bases; bases with no gene match: 5. Germline V gives CDR1 SGHRS, CDR2 YFSETQ. The CDR3 spans 15 residues. Full variable domain (missing parts from reference TRBV5-1 and TRBJ2-2): KAGVTQTPRYLIKTRGQQVTLSCSPISGHRSVSWYQQTPGQGLQFLFEYFSETQRNKGNFPGRFSGRQFSNSRSEMNVSTLELGDSALYLCASSLGQAGTGELFFGEGSRLTVL.

Concerning this clone itself: The sample contains more than one DNA sequence encoding this CDR3. The chain recombines TRBV5-1 with TRBJ2-7; 11 bases agree with TRBD1. Germline lookup yields CDR1 SGHRS and CDR2 YFSETQ. The junction had 2 bases not matched to a gene; V was cut back by 3 bases and J by 3 bases. This CDR3 has 14 residues. The CDR3 DNA reads as TGCGCCAGCAGCTCCGGGACAGGGGGCTACGAGCAGTACTTC. Amino acid sequence: CASSSGTGGYEQYF.

The chain has TRBV19 and TRBJ1-5; TRBD1 matches 9 bases. This CDR3 comprises 16 residues. Germline V gene data show CDR1 as LNHDA and CDR2 as SQIVND (reference sequence). The J segment lost 1 base and the V segment lost 1 base, leaving 2 bases of the junction unmatched. CDR3 DNA sequence: TGTGCCAGTAGTATAGTCGGGACAGGGAGCAATCAGCCCCAGCATTTT. Protein product: CASSIVGTGSNQPQHF. Drawing the rest from reference TRBV19 and TRBJ1-5, the complete variable domain is DGGITQSPKYLFRKEGQNVTLSCEQNLNHDAMYWYRQDPGQGLRLIYYSQIVNDFQKGDIAEGYSVSREKKESFPLTVTSAQKNPTAFYLCASSIVGTGSNQPQHFGDGTRLSIL.

The genes are TRBV19 and TRBJ2-7; TRBD2 is a possible D gene (6 bases). With 1 base removed from V and 2 bases from J, the gap between germline ends came to 9 bases. Germline lookup yields CDR1 LNHDA and CDR2 SQIVND (reference sequence). The CDR3 runs 14 residues. The CDR3 region is CASSIGAGPYEQYF. The CDR3 nucleotides read TGTGCCAGTAGTATAGGGGCGGGGCCCTACGAGCAGTACTTC.

V gene TRBV7-2 combines with J gene TRBJ2-2; 8 bases fit TRBD2. V dropped 1 base and J dropped 4; count of bases not matched to a gene: 5. This CDR3 is built from 16 residues. Germline V gene sequence: CDR1 SGHTA, CDR2 FQGNSA. The CDR3 spells CASSLDGGGTTGELFF. The CDR3 DNA follows: TGTGCCAGCAGCTTAGATGGCGGGGGGACCACCGGGGAGCTGTTTTTT.

This clone was counted once. V gene TRBV7-2 combines with J gene TRBJ1-6; 7 nucleotides match TRBD1. CDR3 length: 15 amino acids. The germline V gene encodes CDR1 SGHTA and CDR2 FQGNSA. V dropped 5 bases and J dropped 14; count of bases not matched to a gene: 15. This CDR3 is CASSQRQGGGETLHF. The DNA for the CDR3 is TGTGCCAGCAGCCAGAGACAGGGTGGGGGTGAGACCCTCCACTTT.

J is TRBJ1-5 and V is TRBV28; TRBD1 matches at 9 bases. This CDR3 comprises 16 residues. V trimming: 6 bases; J trimming: 3 bases; junction bases outside the gene matches: 9. Germline CDR1 and CDR2: MDHEN and SYDVKM. CDR3 protein: CASSPHGTGINQPQHF. The CDR3 DNA is TGTGCCAGCAGCCCACACGGGACAGGGATCAATCAGCCCCAGCATTTT. Combining the CDR3 with reference TRBV28 and TRBJ1-5 gives the whole variable domain DVKVTQSSRYLVKRTGEKVFLECVQDMDHENMFWYRQDPGLGLRLIYFSYDVKMKEKGDIPEGYSVSREKKERFSLILESASTNQTSMYLCASSPHGTGINQPQHFGDGTRLSIL.

This rearrangement joins TRBV30 to TRBJ1-5; 8 bases match TRBD1. With V trimmed by 2 bases and J by 6 bases, 12 bases remained unmatched. The CDR3 runs 16 residues. CDR1 is GTSNPN and CDR2 is SVGIG in the germline V gene (reference sequence). DNA of the CDR3: TGTGCCTGGAGTCACAGACAGGGGCAGAGAAGTCAGCCCCAGCATTTT. It is translated as CAWSHRQGQRSQPQHF.

V gene TRBV27 combines with J gene TRBJ1-6; 8 positions agree with TRBD1. This CDR3 has 18 residues. The V gene's germline CDR1 is MNHEY and CDR2 SMNVEV (reference sequence). The trim removed 0 bases at V and 10 bases at J, leaving 14 bases unmatched. Written as DNA, the CDR3 is TGTGCCAGCAGTTTATCGGAACCCCTCCAGGGGGCAATCTCACCCCTCCACTTT. This gives the protein CASSLSEPLQGAISPLHF.

The chain uses TRBV5-6 and TRBJ1-2; D gene ambiguous. V lost 4 bases to trimming and J lost 7 bases, with 17 bases between them. Germline CDR1 reads SGHDT; CDR2 reads YYEEEE. The CDR3 is 14 residues long. The CDR3 sequence: CASSLPGIGPGYTF. For the CDR3, the DNA is TGTGCCAGCAGCCTGCCGGGAATTGGTCCTGGCTACACCTTC.

The V and J genes are TRBV4-1 and TRBJ1-2; 9 bases agree with TRBD1. CDR3 length equals 14 residues. Losses at the gene ends were 2 bases for V and 8 bases for J; bases not matched to a gene: 6. Germline CDR1 is MGHRA and CDR2 is YSYEKL. CDR3 bases: TGCGCCAGCAGCCAACTGGGACAGGGAAGCGGCTACACCTTC. Protein product: CASSQLGQGSGYTF.

The rearrangement joins TRBV4-1 to TRBJ1-3; D gene ambiguous. Germline CDR1 MGHRA, CDR2 YSYEKL. The CDR3 has 16 residues. The V gene lost 4 bases and the J gene lost 1 base, with 14 bases spanning the gap. CDR3 region: CASSPVRYRSGNTIYF. CDR3 nucleotides: TGCGCCAGCAGCCCTGTTCGCTATCGGTCTGGAAACACCATATATTTT.

This clone was observed a single time. The chain combines TRBV6-5 with TRBJ1-5; D is perhaps TRBD1 (5 bases). The CDR3 length is 15 residues. V lost 6 bases to trimming and J lost 5 bases, with 17 bases between them. Germline V CDR1 and CDR2: MNHEY, SVGAGI. DNA of the CDR3: TGTGCCAGCAGAAAGACAGCTCAGTATTATCAGCCCCAGCATTTT. Residues: CASRKTAQYYQPQHF.

Only one count was recorded for this clone. This chain connects TRBV7-9 to TRBJ2-1, with 8 nucleotides matching TRBD2. Germline V lookup: CDR1 SEHNR, CDR2 FQNEAQ (reference sequence). The CDR3 contains 14 residues. The V segment lost 7 bases and the J segment 8 bases; nucleotides outside the gene matches: 10. The CDR3 nucleotides read TGTGCCAGCAACCTGCGGGGGGAGTTTGATGAGCAGTTCTTC. Translated, it gives CASNLRGEFDEQFF.

This chain uses TRBV6-6 with TRBJ2-5; 9 bases line up with TRBD2. J lost 1 base, V lost 6 bases, and 9 bases had no gene match. The CDR3 is made up of 16 amino acids. Looked up from germline, CDR1 is MNHNY and CDR2 is SVGAGI (reference sequence). The CDR3: CASRHSGGPSQETQYF. Here the CDR3 DNA reads TGTGCCAGCAGACATAGCGGGGGCCCCTCCCAAGAGACCCAGTACTTC.

This clone was found many times. This chain uses TRBV5-1 with TRBJ2-1; no clear D gene. Trimming removed 0 bases at V and 8 bases at J, with 9 bases between. Germline V gives CDR1 SGHRS, CDR2 YFSETQ. The CDR3 is 13 amino acids. In DNA form, the CDR3 reads TGCGCCAGCAGCTTGGTACTTCTGGATGAGCAGTTCTTC. It encodes CASSLVLLDEQFF.